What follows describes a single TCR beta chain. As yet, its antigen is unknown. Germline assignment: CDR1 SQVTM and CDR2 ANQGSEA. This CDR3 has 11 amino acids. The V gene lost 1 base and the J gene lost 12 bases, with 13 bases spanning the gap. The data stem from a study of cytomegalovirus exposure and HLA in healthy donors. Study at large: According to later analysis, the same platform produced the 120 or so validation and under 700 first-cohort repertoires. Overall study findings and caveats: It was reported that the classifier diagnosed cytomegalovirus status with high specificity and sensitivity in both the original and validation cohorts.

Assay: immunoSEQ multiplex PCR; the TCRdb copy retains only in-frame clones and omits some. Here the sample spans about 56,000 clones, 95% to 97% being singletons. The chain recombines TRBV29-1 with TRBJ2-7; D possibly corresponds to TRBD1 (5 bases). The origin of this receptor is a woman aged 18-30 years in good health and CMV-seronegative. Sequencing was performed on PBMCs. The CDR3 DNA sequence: TGCAGCGTTGAAGGGGGTCAGGGTCTGTACTTC. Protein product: CSVEGGQGLYF.